This T cell receptor beta chain was identified during a study of control samples from healthy donors and cancer patients. This clone has a single count. This CDR3 comprises 10 residues. The V end was cut by 8 bases, the J end by 6 bases, with 10 bases between. Germline V lookup: CDR1 DFQATT, CDR2 SNEGSKA (reference sequence). TCRdb's copy holds only in-frame clones and misses some; the assay was immunoSEQ multiplex PCR. This table holds 100,000 to 150,000 clones, over 75% found once. The specimen was blood. The chain links TRBV20-1 to TRBJ1-2; no reliable D call. This clonotype was obtained from a man in his forties in good health. CDR3: CSPRSDGYTF. The CDR3 region has the DNA TGCAGTCCCCGGTCCGATGGCTACACCTTC.